This T cell receptor (beta chain) emerged from a study of PD-L1 blockade in urothelial cancer. For the study at large: Intravenous atezolizumab, 1,200 mg every 3 weeks, was begun by patients in about 2014. Analyses used blood from 3 weeks (second dose) and 6 weeks after treatment start. Study-wide results and caveats: Patients with below-median pretreatment blood clonality survived longer.

Per the germline V gene, CDR1 is SGHVS and CDR2 is FQNEAQ. V was trimmed by 4 bases and J by 1 base, leaving 8 bases between them. This CDR3 contains 13 residues. Details on this clone: Its antigen is not known.

The study collected 1 to 8 samples per patient, pretreatment and on-treatment. Assay: immunoSEQ multiplex PCR; the TCRdb copy retains only in-frame clones and omits some. The sample contains 35,000 to 50,000 clones, roughly 86% of which appear only once. The chain recombines TRBV7-8 with TRBJ2-7; tentatively, D is TRBD1 (6 bases). Sequencing was performed on PBMCs, taken around atezolizumab (anti-PD-L1) treatment. The TCR originated in a man aged 65-85 years with urothelial cancer. The CDR3 loop reads CASSSGDSYEQYF. The CDR3 coding sequence is TGTGCCAGCAGCTCAGGGGATTCCTACGAGCAGTACTTC. Together with reference TRBV7-8 and TRBJ2-7, the CDR3 gives the full variable domain: GAGVSQSPRYKVAKRGQDVALRCDPISGHVSLFWYQQALGQGPEFLTYFQNEAQLDKSGLPSDRFFAERPEGSVSTLKIQRTQQEDSAVYLCASSSGDSYEQYFGPGTRLTVT.